This T cell receptor beta chain was recovered during a study of blood T cells in healthy people across ages. Study-wide points: Possibly confounding the expanded clonotype changes was the fact that donor CMV status was unknown.

This clonotype was detected only a few times. Antigen unknown. The authors ran a second PCR of about 7 to 12 cycles using a sample-barcoded 5' primer and a J-beta primer mix. A template-switch adaptor with 12 random nucleotides tagged each cDNA molecule. TCRdb recomputed calls from the 5' RACE reads with MiXCR, one row per CDR3 protein. The data hold fewer than 2 million distinct CDR3 sequences, with about 39% observed a single time. The CDR3 totals 14 residues. CDR1 is MDHEN, CDR2 SYDVKM, per germline. Deletions cut 2 bases from V and 13 bases from J, with 18 bases between. Sequencing was done on a sample of blood. The clonotype originates from a human donor in good health. The rearrangement joins TRBV28 to TRBJ2-4, with D uncertain. In DNA form, the CDR3 reads TGTGCCAGCAGTTTACGTCTGTTGAACGTAGCCCAGTACTTC. Amino acid sequence: CASSLRLLNVAQYF.